This T cell receptor (beta chain) is from a study of T cell changes during pregnancy in multiple sclerosis. TCRdb's table, derived via immunoSEQ multiplex PCR, lists solely in-frame clones and lacks some. This sample has 49,000 or so clones; nearly 95% occur once, and the top ten carry around 2.1%. Trimming took 8 bases from V and 4 from J; bases not matched to a gene: 9. The germline CDR1 and CDR2 sequences are LNHNV and YYDKDF (reference sequence). CDR3 length equals 14 residues. The sequencing here drew on peripheral blood, taken in the third trimester of pregnancy. The chain carries TRBV15 and TRBJ2-5; 8 nucleotides line up with TRBD1. The sequence derives from a female donor with multiple sclerosis, enrolled in a pregnancy study. The CDR3 DNA sequence: TGTGCCACCGCTACTGACAGGGGCGGAGAGACCCAGTACTTC. It translates to CATATDRGGETQYF.